The 26 T cell receptor beta chains in this list originate from one sample, sequenced in a study of blood T cell repertoires in COVID-19. Profiling relied on immunoSEQ multiplex PCR, and the TCRdb table lists in-frame clones only, not all of them. The sample carries about 200,000 clones, under 90% recorded once. Sequenced: PBMCs or T cells enriched from blood (not recorded which). The receptors come from a woman in her thirties with acute COVID-19.

The CDR3 here is CASSLQGNSPLHF. CDR3 bases: TGCGCCAGCAGTTTACAGGGAAATTCACCCCTCCACTTT. The chain has TRBV4-1 and TRBJ1-6; D may be TRBD1 (6 bases). Germline V gives CDR1 MGHRA, CDR2 YSYEKL. Trimming removed 6 bases at V and 7 bases at J, with 10 bases between. The CDR3 consists of 13 residues.

This clone showed up just once. The J gene is TRBJ1-2, the V gene TRBV9; D uncertain. Per germline, CDR1 SGDLS and CDR2 YYNGEE. The ends were cut back, 5 bases at V and 5 bases at J, with 7 bases in the middle. The CDR3 runs to 11 residues. The CDR3 spells CASSNSYGYTF. In DNA, the CDR3 is TGTGCCAGCAGTAACAGTTATGGCTACACCTTC.

The chain links TRBV7-2 to TRBJ2-3; a weak D match, TRBD2 (6 bases). CDR1 and CDR2 from the germline V gene are SGHTA and FQGNSA. Between the trimmed V and J ends, which lost 5 bases and 2 bases, there was a span of 17 bases. The CDR3 sequence is 16 residues long. The CDR3 loop reads CASSPEVGGITDTQYF. CDR3 in DNA: TGTGCCAGCAGCCCAGAAGTGGGGGGAATCACAGATACGCAGTATTTT.

This rearrangement joins TRBV6-5 to TRBJ1-4; D gene ambiguous. The V gene lost 4 bases and the J gene lost 8 bases, with 8 bases spanning the gap. Per the germline V gene, CDR1 is MNHEY and CDR2 is SVGAGI. The CDR3 totals 12 residues. The CDR3 loop reads CASSSGGEKLFF. CDR3 nucleotides: TGTGCCAGCAGTTCAGGCGGGGAAAAACTGTTTTTT.

The rearrangement joins TRBV4-1 to TRBJ2-1; TRBD2 agrees at 7 bases. CDR1 MGHRA and CDR2 YSYEKL come from the germline V gene. This CDR3 has 15 amino acids. Germline trimming cut 4 bases from V and 5 bases from J; bases unmatched to any gene: 8. The CDR3 coding sequence is TGCGCCAGCAGCCCAGGACTAGTTATGGACAATGAGCAGTTCTTC. Its protein is CASSPGLVMDNEQFF.

This clone was counted a single time. The rearrangement uses TRBV5-6 and TRBJ2-1; 9 nucleotides line up with TRBD1. The V gene end was trimmed by 6 bases and the J gene end by 8 bases; junction bases not matched to a gene: 6. Per germline, CDR1 SGHDT and CDR2 YYEEEE. The CDR3 sequence is 13 residues long. CDR3 sequence (DNA): TGTGCCAGCACCCCGGACAGGGGCGATGAGCAGTTCTTC. It specifies CASTPDRGDEQFF.

The rearrangement links TRBV5-6 to TRBJ2-7; a possible D gene is TRBD1 (6 bases). Germline CDR1 is SGHDT and CDR2 is YYEEEE. The CDR3 is 18 amino acids. V lost 4 bases and J lost 2, with 25 bases in between. Here the CDR3 DNA reads TGTGCCAGCAGCGACCACAGGGTCCCGGATGAAGGGCCCTACGAGCAGTACTTC. This translates into CASSDHRVPDEGPYEQYF.

The chain is built from TRBV5-4 and TRBJ1-3; TRBD1 aligns across 12 bases. The V and J ends lost 3 bases and 6 bases, in that order; junction bases with no gene match: 4. CDR3 length: 15 amino acids. Germline CDR1 reads SGHNT; CDR2 reads YYREEE (reference sequence). The CDR3 DNA sequence: TGTGCCAGCAGCTCGGGACAGGGGGCAAAAAACACCATATATTTT. This gives the protein CASSSGQGAKNTIYF.

The chain has TRBV2 and TRBJ2-2; 11 bases agree with TRBD2. The CDR3 contains 16 residues. V lost 6 bases to trimming and J lost 7 bases; unmatched junction nucleotides: 10. Germline V gene lookup returns CDR1 SNHLY and CDR2 FYNNEI. DNA of the CDR3: TGTGCCAGCAGAAACATAGCGGGGGGGCCCGTCGGGGAGCTGTTTTTT. Protein product: CASRNIAGGPVGELFF.

The genes are TRBV7-2 and TRBJ2-1, with 9 positions matching TRBD1. CDR3 size: 15 residues. Trimming took 5 bases from V and 10 from J; bases not matched to a gene: 12. Germline values: CDR1 SGHTA, CDR2 FQGNSA. CDR3 amino acids: CASSHSQQGAQEQFF. CDR3 bases: TGTGCCAGCAGCCATTCCCAACAGGGGGCGCAGGAGCAGTTCTTC.

V is TRBV5-6 and J is TRBJ1-2, with TRBD1 as a possible D gene (6 bases). V was clipped by 3 bases and J by 4 bases, with 13 bases between them. The CDR3 consists of 14 residues. Germline CDR1 SGHDT, CDR2 YYEEEE. In DNA form, the CDR3 reads TGTGCCAGCAGCTCCGAACAGGGTTTCTATGGCTACACCTTC. This gives the protein CASSSEQGFYGYTF.

The chain links TRBV18 to TRBJ2-7; the D is unclear. The V end was cut by 0 bases, the J end by 5 bases, with 14 bases between. From germline, CDR1 is KGHSH and CDR2 LQKENI. The CDR3 consists of 15 residues. The CDR3 DNA reads as TGTGCCAGCTCACCACCGGTATCGGGTGCCCACGAGCAGTACTTC. Translation: CASSPPVSGAHEQYF.

In the case of this clone: The junction departs from the called germline gene at one end, perhaps through a read error. This chain uses TRBV19 with TRBJ1-1; 7 nucleotides agree with TRBD1. Germline V gives CDR1 LNHDA, CDR2 SQIVND (reference sequence). This CDR3 contains 14 residues. The CDR3, as DNA: TGTGCCAGTAGTGATGACAGGGCTTTCTCGTCCCGGGGGTTT. This translates into CASSDDRAFSSRGF. Using reference TRBV19 and TRBJ1-1 for the parts outside the CDR3, the full variable domain is DGGITQSPKYLFRKEGQNVTLSCEQNLNHDAMYWYRQDPGQGLRLIYYSQIVNDFQKGDIAEGYSVSREKKESFPLTVTSAQKNPTAFYLCASSDDRAFSSRGFGQGTRLTVV.

This chain uses TRBV6-2 or TRBV6-3 with TRBJ2-1; 12 bases map to TRBD2. CDR1 and CDR2 (germline): MNHEY, SVGEGT. The ends lost 6 bases at V and 8 bases at J; junction bases unmatched: 8. The CDR3 has 15 amino acids. The CDR3 nucleotides read TGTGCCAGCAGCCGAACCGGGACTAGCGGGCATGAGCAGTTCTTC. This codes for CASSRTGTSGHEQFF.

The V call is TRBV9, the J call TRBJ1-1; TRBD1 might be the D (6 bases). Germline assignment: CDR1 SGDLS and CDR2 YYNGEE. V lost 4 bases and J 11 bases, leaving 12 bases between the germline ends. The CDR3 extends over 11 amino acids. CDR3 sequence reads: CASSTGNRAFF. The CDR3 DNA reads TGTGCCAGCAGCACAGGGAATAGGGCTTTCTTT.

This chain connects TRBV9 to TRBJ1-2; no clear D. V was clipped by 5 bases and J by 4 bases, with 18 bases between them. CDR1 SGDLS and CDR2 YYNGEE come from the germline V gene. There are 15 residues in the CDR3. CDR3 nucleotides: TGTGCCAGCAGGTTTAATTTTTTGGGGAGCTATGGCTACACCTTC. It is translated as CASRFNFLGSYGYTF.

This sequence joins TRBV27 and TRBJ1-1, with 7 bases lining up with TRBD1. The germline CDR1 and CDR2 sequences are MNHEY and SMNVEV (reference sequence). The CDR3 is 14 amino acids. Losses at the gene ends were 8 bases for V and 0 bases for J; bases not matched to a gene: 6. CDR3 loop: CASRRDSLNTEAFF. DNA of the CDR3: TGTGCCAGCCGAAGGGACAGTTTGAACACTGAAGCTTTCTTT.

The J gene is TRBJ1-1, the V gene TRBV2; weak D call: TRBD1 (6 bases). The ends were cut back, 3 bases at V and 2 bases at J, with 10 bases in the middle. This CDR3 is built from 14 residues. CDR1 is SNHLY and CDR2 is FYNNEI in the germline V gene. DNA for the CDR3: TGTGCCAGCAGTGAGATAGGGGGTAACACTGAAGCTTTCTTT. It yields the protein CASSEIGGNTEAFF.

The V call is TRBV3-1 (or the pseudogene TRBV3-2), the J call TRBJ2-7, with D perhaps TRBD1 (7 bases). The V gene lost 2 bases and the J gene lost 3 bases, with 11 bases spanning the gap. Germline lookup yields CDR1 LGHDT and CDR2 YNNKEL (reference sequence). The CDR3 is 14 residues long. Here the CDR3 reads CASSQNRGGYEQYF. CDR3 nucleotide sequence: TGTGCCAGCAGCCAAAACAGGGGAGGCTACGAGCAGTACTTC.

This chain joins TRBV10-2 and TRBJ1-2; no firm D call. Germline V lookup: CDR1 WSHSY, CDR2 SAAADI. This CDR3 is built from 15 residues. V was shortened by 7 bases and J by 7 bases, with 22 bases between the two germline ends. CDR3 loop: CASIAGSTGSSGYTF. The CDR3 nucleotides are TGCGCCAGCATAGCCGGGTCCACCGGATCCTCTGGCTACACCTTC.

The V call is TRBV3-1 (or the pseudogene TRBV3-2), the J call TRBJ2-5; TRBD2 agrees at 13 bases. Per germline, CDR1 LGHDT and CDR2 YNNKEL (reference sequence). CDR3 length: 17 amino acids. Germline trimming cut 0 bases from V and 5 bases from J; bases unmatched to any gene: 6. CDR3 DNA: TGTGCCAGCAGCCAAGATTTGACTAGCGGGGGGCAGGAGACCCAGTACTTC. Amino acids: CASSQDLTSGGQETQYF.

The chain recombines TRBV15 with TRBJ1-3; TRBD1 matches at 10 bases. Germline-derived CDR1 and CDR2 are LNHNV and YYDKDF (reference sequence). The CDR3 totals 16 residues. V shed 6 bases, J shed 0 bases, and the junction held 5 bases outside the gene matches. CDR3 residues: CATRRDRGLSGNTIYF. Written as DNA, the CDR3 is TGTGCCACCAGGAGGGACAGGGGCCTCTCTGGAAACACCATATATTTT.

The chain couples TRBV20-1 to TRBJ1-1; no clear D. The CDR3 has 9 residues. Germline lookup yields CDR1 DFQATT and CDR2 SNEGSKA (reference sequence). For the CDR3, the DNA is TGCCTTGTTCGGGATGAAGCTTTCTTT. Translating it yields CLVRDEAFF.

The rearrangement joins TRBV6-5 to TRBJ1-1, with 8 bases identical to TRBD1. Germline V gene lookup returns CDR1 MNHEY and CDR2 SVGAGI. CDR3 length: 14 amino acids. After removal of 10 bases from V and 2 bases from J, the junction contained 9 bases not matched to a gene. The CDR3 sequence is CATTWTGSNTEAFF. Here the CDR3 DNA reads TGTGCCACCACTTGGACAGGGAGCAACACTGAAGCTTTCTTT.

In the case of this clone: Additional DNA sequences in this sample encode the identical CDR3. The chain links TRBV5-1 to TRBJ1-5, with 7 bases aligning to TRBD1. Per germline, CDR1 SGHRS and CDR2 YFSETQ. This CDR3 is 15 amino acids long. Unmatched junction bases numbered 3, after V lost 0 bases and J lost 3 bases. The CDR3 DNA reads as TGCGCCAGCAGCTTGGGACAGGGTAACAATCAGCCCCAGCATTTT. Protein: CASSLGQGNNQPQHF. The variable domain in full, completed from reference TRBV5-1 and TRBJ1-5, reads KAGVTQTPRYLIKTRGQQVTLSCSPISGHRSVSWYQQTPGQGLQFLFEYFSETQRNKGNFPGRFSGRQFSNSRSEMNVSTLELGDSALYLCASSLGQGNNQPQHFGDGTRLSIL.

The chain is built from TRBV6-5 and TRBJ2-5; a possible D gene is TRBD2 (5 bases). The V end was cut by 7 bases, the J end by 5 bases, with 17 bases between. CDR1 is MNHEY and CDR2 is SVGAGI in the germline V gene. CDR3 length: 14 residues. Here the CDR3 DNA reads TGTGCCAGCACCAACGGGGTGGGTTGGGAGACCCAGTACTTC. This gives the protein CASTNGVGWETQYF.